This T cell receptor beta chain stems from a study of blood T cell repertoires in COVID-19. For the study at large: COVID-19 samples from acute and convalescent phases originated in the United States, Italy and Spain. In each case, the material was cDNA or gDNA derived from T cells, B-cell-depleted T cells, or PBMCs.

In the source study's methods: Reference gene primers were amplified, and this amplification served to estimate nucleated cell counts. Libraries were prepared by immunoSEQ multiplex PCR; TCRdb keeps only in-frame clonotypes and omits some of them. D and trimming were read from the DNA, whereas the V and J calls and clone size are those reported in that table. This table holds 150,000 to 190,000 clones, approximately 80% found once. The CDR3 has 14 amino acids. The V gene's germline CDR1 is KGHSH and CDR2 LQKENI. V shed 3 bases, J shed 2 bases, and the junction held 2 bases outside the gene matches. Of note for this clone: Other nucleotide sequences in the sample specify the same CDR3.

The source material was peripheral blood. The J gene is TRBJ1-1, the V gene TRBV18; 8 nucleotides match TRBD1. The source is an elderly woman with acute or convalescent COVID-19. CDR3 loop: CASSPDRVNTEAFF. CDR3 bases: TGTGCCAGCTCACCGGACAGGGTCAACACTGAAGCTTTCTTT.